This TCR beta chain was captured in a study of blood T cell repertoires in COVID-19. At the level of the study: The cDNA or gDNA used as material had been derived from T cells, B-cell-depleted T cells, or PBMCs.

In germline, CDR1 is SGHKS, CDR2 YYEKEE (reference sequence). The CDR3 has 15 amino acids. V lost 1 base and J lost 0, with 8 bases in between. Original analysis: Reference gene primers were amplified, and this amplification served to estimate nucleated cell counts. Method: immunoSEQ multiplex PCR; TCRdb's copy keeps in-frame clones and lacks some. V and J calls and clone size are given by that table; D and trimming were obtained from the DNA. The table has around 40,000 clones, about 85% seen once. This chain uses TRBV5-5 with TRBJ1-3, with D uncertain. Sequenced sample: peripheral blood. The source is a man aged 55 to 70 with COVID-19, enrolled during active disease. This CDR3 reads CASSLSTYSGNTIYF. Written as DNA, the CDR3 is TGTGCCAGCAGCTTGTCGACATACTCTGGAAACACCATATATTTT.